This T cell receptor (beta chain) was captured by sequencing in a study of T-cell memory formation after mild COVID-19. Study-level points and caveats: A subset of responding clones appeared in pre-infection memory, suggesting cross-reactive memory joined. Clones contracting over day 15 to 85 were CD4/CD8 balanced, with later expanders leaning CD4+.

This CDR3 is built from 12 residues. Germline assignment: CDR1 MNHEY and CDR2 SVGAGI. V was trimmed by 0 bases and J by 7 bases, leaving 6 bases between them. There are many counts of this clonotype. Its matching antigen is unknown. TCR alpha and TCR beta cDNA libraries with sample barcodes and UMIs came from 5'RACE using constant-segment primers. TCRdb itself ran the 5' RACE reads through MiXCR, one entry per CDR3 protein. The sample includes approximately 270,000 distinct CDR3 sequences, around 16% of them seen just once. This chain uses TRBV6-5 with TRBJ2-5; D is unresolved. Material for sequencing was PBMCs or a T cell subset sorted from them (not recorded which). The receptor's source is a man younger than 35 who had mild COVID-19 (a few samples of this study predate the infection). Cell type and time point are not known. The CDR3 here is CASSYSWGTQYF. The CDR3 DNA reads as TGTGCCAGCAGTTACTCCTGGGGGACCCAGTACTTC.